What follows describes a single TCR beta chain. V lost 1 base to trimming and J lost 6 bases, with 16 bases between them. The CDR3 spans 16 residues. Germline loops: CDR1 LGHDT, CDR2 YNNKEL (reference sequence). The data originate from a study of blood T cell repertoires in COVID-19. Assay: immunoSEQ multiplex PCR; the TCRdb copy retains only in-frame clones and omits some. The sample lists roughly 290,000 clones, roughly 91% seen once, with around 0.84% in the top ten. This receptor was taken from a man younger than 45 with acute or convalescent COVID-19. The specimen sequenced was peripheral blood. The rearrangement uses TRBV3-1 (or the pseudogene TRBV3-2) and TRBJ2-1; the D gene is possibly TRBD1 (6 bases). CDR3 amino acids: CASSQAGTPWTNEQFF. The CDR3 region has the DNA TGTGCCAGCAGCCAAGCCGGGACACCCTGGACCAATGAGCAGTTCTTC.